These 26 T cell receptor beta chains share one sample of origin, sequenced in a study of blood T cells in healthy people across ages. Primers used in a second PCR of about 7 to 12 cycles were a sample-barcoded 5' primer and a J-beta primer mix. In TCRdb, the 5' RACE reads were re-called with MiXCR into one record per CDR3 protein. Here the sample spans approximately 800,000 distinct CDR3 sequences, roughly 40% being singletons. Sequencing used blood. These receptors all come from a man between 18 and 29 years old in good health.

This clonotype was seen at least ten times. V gene TRBV7-9 combines with J gene TRBJ2-5, with D perhaps TRBD2 (6 bases). This CDR3 is built from 15 residues. Looked up from germline, CDR1 is SEHNR and CDR2 is FQNEAQ (reference sequence). Trimming removed 1 base at V and 5 bases at J, with 14 bases between. Here the CDR3 DNA reads TGTGCCAGCAGCTTAGAAGGGACTCGGCAGGAGACCCAGTACTTC. Its translation: CASSLEGTRQETQYF.

This clonotype has only a few counts. V and J are TRBV18 and TRBJ2-7; D gene uncertain. V was trimmed by 4 bases and J by 4 bases, leaving 14 bases between them. CDR3 size: 14 residues. The germline V gene has CDR1 KGHSH and CDR2 LQKENI. The CDR3 sequence: CASSRPSELYEQYF. As DNA, the CDR3 is TGTGCCAGCTCACGTCCCTCAGAATTATACGAGCAGTACTTC.

This clonotype has ten or more counts. One end of the junction fails to match germline, which may point to a read error. This chain joins TRBV3-1 and TRBJ1-1; TRBD1 aligns across 8 bases. The CDR3 covers 14 residues. The germline CDR1 and CDR2 sequences are LGHDT and YNNKEL (reference sequence). CDR3 protein: CASSQGTGNTEAFF. The CDR3 bases are TGCGCCAGCAGCCAAGGGACAGGGAACACTGAAGCTTTCTTT.

In its sample, this clonotype was seen a few times. The J gene is TRBJ2-1, the V gene TRBV7-2, with 10 bases aligning to TRBD2. The CDR3 totals 18 residues. V dropped 2 bases and J dropped 5; count of bases not matched to a gene: 12. Looked up from germline, CDR1 is SGHTA and CDR2 is FQGNSA. CDR3 in amino acids: CASSLQPISGGAHNEQFF. CDR3 in DNA: TGTGCCAGCAGCTTACAGCCGATCAGCGGGGGGGCCCACAATGAGCAGTTCTTC.

The chain employs TRBV7-2 and TRBJ2-7; 8 bases are shared with TRBD2. This CDR3 contains 18 residues. V trimming: 5 bases; J trimming: 0 bases; junction bases outside the gene matches: 15. Germline V gives CDR1 SGHTA, CDR2 FQGNSA. The CDR3 protein is CASSPSAGGPTISYEQYF. DNA for the CDR3: TGTGCCAGCAGCCCAAGCGCGGGGGGACCGACAATCTCCTACGAGCAGTACTTC.

The CDR3 is CASSFASGTDTQYF. CDR3 DNA sequence: TGTGCCAGCAGCTTCGCAAGCGGCACAGATACGCAGTATTTT. The V call is TRBV7-2, the J call TRBJ2-3; D is undetermined. The length of the CDR3 is 14 residues. The germline CDR1 and CDR2 sequences are SGHTA and FQGNSA. V lost 3 bases to trimming and J lost 1 base, with 8 bases between them.

The CDR3 DNA sequence: TGTGCCAGCAGCCCGGGACTAGCGTCAGTAGCGCAGTATTTT. This codes for CASSPGLASVAQYF. V is TRBV6-5 and J is TRBJ2-3, with 10 bases fitting TRBD2. In germline, CDR1 is MNHEY, CDR2 SVGAGI. CDR3 length equals 14 residues. The V gene end was trimmed by 6 bases and the J gene end by 10 bases; junction bases not matched to a gene: 10.

Only a few counts were recorded for this clonotype. The chain couples TRBV20-1 to TRBJ1-1, with TRBD1 identical over 8 bases. Trimming at V came to 6 bases and at J to 1 base, leaving 13 bases not matched to a gene. The CDR3 consists of 16 residues. Germline-derived CDR1 and CDR2 are DFQATT and SNEGSKA (reference sequence). The CDR3 bases are TGCAGTGCAGCCAATGGACAGGGCATGTGGAACACTGAAGCTTTCTTT. Encoded protein: CSAANGQGMWNTEAFF.

Written as DNA, the CDR3 is TGTGCCAGCAGCGGCGGTCGAGGCTACACCTTC. Protein: CASSGGRGYTF. The chain uses TRBV9 and TRBJ1-2; no definite D call. The V end was cut by 3 bases, the J end by 8 bases, with 8 bases between. CDR1 is SGDLS, CDR2 YYNGEE, per germline. This CDR3 is built from 11 residues.

This clonotype has just a few counts. This chain links TRBV5-5 with TRBJ2-3, with D maybe TRBD2 (6 bases). The CDR3 is made up of 15 amino acids. V dropped 4 bases and J dropped 0 bases, with 12 bases sitting between them. From germline, CDR1 is SGHKS and CDR2 YYEKEE (reference sequence). The CDR3 reads CASSPGVQSTDTQYF. CDR3 nucleotide sequence: TGTGCCAGCAGCCCGGGGGTTCAAAGCACAGATACGCAGTATTTT.

The chain carries TRBV7-2 and TRBJ2-7; D uncertain. Germline CDR1 is SGHTA and CDR2 is FQGNSA. This CDR3 has 13 residues. Trimming removed 5 bases at V and 3 bases at J, with 11 bases between. The CDR3 bases are TGTGCCAGCAGCGGTCTGGCCGGCTACGAGCAGTACTTC. Translating gives CASSGLAGYEQYF.

Worth noting for this clonotype: Being one base from a much bigger clone, this may be a read error. J is TRBJ2-7 and V is TRBV4-3, with 10 bases lining up with TRBD2. The CDR3 sequence is 16 residues long. The trim removed 0 bases at V and 7 bases at J, leaving 9 bases unmatched. CDR1 is LGHNA and CDR2 is YSLEER in the germline V gene. The CDR3, as DNA: TGCGCCAGCAGCCAAGATTTGGCTAGCGGGGGTAATGAGCAGTACTTC. Translated, it gives CASSQDLASGGNEQYF.

This clonotype has a count of ten or more. The rearrangement uses TRBV4-1 and TRBJ2-1, with TRBD1 identical over 7 bases. V shed 4 bases, J shed 4 bases, and the junction held 10 bases outside the gene matches. The length of the CDR3 is 16 residues. CDR1 is MGHRA and CDR2 is YSYEKL in the germline V gene. The CDR3 loop is CASSPTDRVGYNEQFF. CDR3 coding DNA: TGCGCCAGCAGCCCCACCGACAGGGTGGGTTACAATGAGCAGTTCTTC.

This clonotype was recorded many times. This sequence joins TRBV28 and TRBJ2-7; the D is unclear. The V end was cut by 4 bases, the J end by 2 bases, with 9 bases between. The CDR3 extends over 13 amino acids. From germline, CDR1 is MDHEN and CDR2 SYDVKM. The CDR3, as DNA: TGTGCCAGCAGTTCGGCACCCACCTACGAGCAGTACTTC. Its translation: CASSSAPTYEQYF.

The rearrangement joins TRBV20-1 to TRBJ1-5; D unresolved. CDR1 and CDR2 from the germline V gene are DFQATT and SNEGSKA (reference sequence). Trimming took off 3 bases at V and 2 bases at J, with 11 bases between the two ends. The CDR3 covers 14 residues. CDR3 loop: CSASSPGGNQPQHF. CDR3 nucleotides: TGCAGTGCTAGTTCCCCGGGCGGCAATCAGCCCCAGCATTTT.

The CDR3 region is CSAPRSGPSYEQYF. The CDR3 coding sequence is TGCAGTGCGCCTCGTAGCGGCCCCTCCTACGAGCAGTACTTC. This chain links TRBV20-1 with TRBJ2-7; tentative D call: TRBD2 (6 bases). The germline gives CDR1 DFQATT, CDR2 SNEGSKA (reference sequence). There are 14 residues in the CDR3. The V gene lost 6 bases and the J gene lost 0 bases, with 15 bases spanning the gap.

The chain uses TRBV11-1 and TRBJ2-5; maybe TRBD2 (5 bases). The length of the CDR3 is 14 residues. CDR1 is SGHAT, CDR2 FQDESV, per germline (reference sequence). The V end was cut by 4 bases, the J end by 11 bases, with 20 bases between. The CDR3 protein is CASSSSHQTEEQYF. The CDR3 DNA reads TGTGCCAGCAGCTCCTCACACCAAACGGAGGAGCAGTACTTC.

This clonotype was detected only a few times. The chain has TRBV20-1 and TRBJ2-1; 8 bases fit TRBD1. The ends lost 6 bases at V and 7 bases at J; junction bases unmatched: 11. This CDR3 is 14 amino acids long. CDR1 is DFQATT and CDR2 is SNEGSKA in the germline V gene (reference sequence). The CDR3 spells CSAPQGAPGNEQFF. In DNA form, the CDR3 reads TGCAGTGCGCCGCAGGGGGCTCCGGGGAATGAGCAGTTCTTC.

This clonotype was detected only a few times. This chain connects TRBV7-2 to TRBJ1-4; TRBD1 matches at 8 bases. Germline CDR1 reads SGHTA; CDR2 reads FQGNSA. CDR3 size: 14 residues. With V trimmed by 1 base and J by 6 bases, 1 base remained unmatched. The CDR3 spells CASSLDRGDEKLFF. CDR3 nucleotides: TGTGCCAGCAGCTTAGACAGGGGGGATGAAAAACTGTTTTTT.

This chain links TRBV9 with TRBJ2-3; D possibly corresponds to TRBD2 (6 bases). The CDR3 extends over 16 amino acids. Germline CDR1 SGDLS, CDR2 YYNGEE. V dropped 4 bases and J dropped 0 bases, with 15 bases sitting between them. In nucleotides, the CDR3 is TGTGCCAGCAGCCCGCGGGGAGCCGTTAGCACAGATACGCAGTATTTT. Protein sequence: CASSPRGAVSTDTQYF. Variable domain in full (rest from reference TRBV9 and TRBJ2-3): DSGVTQTPKHLITATGQRVTLRCSPRSGDLSVYWYQQSLDQGLQFLIQYYNGEERAKGNILERFSAQQFPDLHSELNLSSLELGDSALYFCASSPRGAVSTDTQYFGPGTRLTVL.

This clonotype was seen a handful of times. A much larger clone sits a single nucleotide away, making a read error possible. The chain is built from TRBV6-6 and TRBJ2-7; D not resolved. The CDR3 runs to 11 residues. Germline loops: CDR1 MNHNY, CDR2 SVGAGI (reference sequence). The V gene lost 6 bases and the J gene lost 2 bases, with 5 bases spanning the gap. In DNA, the CDR3 is TGTGCCAGCAGCACCGCCTACGAGCAGTACTTC. Protein: CASSTAYEQYF.

The chain combines TRBV6-5 with TRBJ2-6; 9 bases align to TRBD1. Trimming cost V 0 bases and J 2 bases; bases outside gene matches: 8. CDR1 is MNHEY and CDR2 is SVGAGI in the germline V gene. This CDR3 has 19 amino acids. CDR3 nucleotide sequence: TGTGCCAGCAGTTACTCGTTGGGGACAGGGTCGGCTGGGGCCAACGTCCTGACTTTC. Its protein product is CASSYSLGTGSAGANVLTF.

The chain carries TRBV20-1 and TRBJ1-5; no reliable D call. The CDR3 runs to 15 residues. V was clipped by 0 bases and J by 3 bases, with 12 bases between them. Germline loops: CDR1 DFQATT, CDR2 SNEGSKA (reference sequence). CDR3 loop: CSARDLGVFNQPQHF. DNA of the CDR3: TGCAGTGCTAGAGATCTTGGCGTATTCAATCAGCCCCAGCATTTT.

This clonotype was seen many times. The chain joins TRBV7-9 to TRBJ1-2, with D maybe TRBD1 (6 bases). Looked up from germline, CDR1 is SEHNR and CDR2 is FQNEAQ (reference sequence). Trimming took 5 bases from V and 4 from J, leaving 17 bases between them. CDR3 length: 15 residues. As DNA, the CDR3 is TGTGCCAGCAGCCCGTCATACAGGGACGGCTATGGCTACACCTTC. Translation gives CASSPSYRDGYGYTF.

This clonotype has only a few counts. The rearrangement links TRBV15 to TRBJ1-5; 7 nucleotides match TRBD1. The V gene end was trimmed by 0 bases and the J gene end by 6 bases; junction bases not matched to a gene: 5. CDR3 length: 15 amino acids. Germline V gene data show CDR1 as LNHNV and CDR2 as YYDKDF (reference sequence). The CDR3 DNA reads TGTGCCACCAGCAGAGAACGACAGGGAATTCAGCCCCAGCATTTT. Translation: CATSRERQGIQPQHF.

This clonotype was seen a handful of times. The gene calls are TRBV20-1 and TRBJ2-5; 9 bases fit TRBD2. After removal of 5 bases from V and 5 bases from J, the junction contained 15 bases not matched to a gene. Germline-derived CDR1 and CDR2 are DFQATT and SNEGSKA (reference sequence). The length of the CDR3 is 16 residues. The CDR3 sequence is CSARASGGYVFETQYF. CDR3 nucleotide sequence: TGCAGTGCTCGTGCGAGCGGGGGGTACGTTTTCGAGACCCAGTACTTC.